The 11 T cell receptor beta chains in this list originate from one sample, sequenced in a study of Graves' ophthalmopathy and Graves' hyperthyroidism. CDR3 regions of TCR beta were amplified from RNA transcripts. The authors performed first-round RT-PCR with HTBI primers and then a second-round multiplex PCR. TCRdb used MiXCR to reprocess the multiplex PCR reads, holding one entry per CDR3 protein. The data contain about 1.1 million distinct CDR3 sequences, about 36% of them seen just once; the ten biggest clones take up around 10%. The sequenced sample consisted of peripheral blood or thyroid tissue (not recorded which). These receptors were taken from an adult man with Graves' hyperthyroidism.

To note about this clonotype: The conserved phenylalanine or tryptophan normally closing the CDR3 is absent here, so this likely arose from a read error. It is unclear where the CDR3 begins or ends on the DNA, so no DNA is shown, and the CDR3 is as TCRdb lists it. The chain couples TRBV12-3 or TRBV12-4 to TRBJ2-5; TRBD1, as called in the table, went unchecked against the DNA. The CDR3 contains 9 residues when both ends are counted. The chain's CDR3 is CASRGPGNT.

CDR3 DNA sequence: TGCAGTGTCTCACCAGGGGTAGGTCAGCCCCAGCATTTT. Its protein product is CSVSPGVGQPQHF. V usage is TRBV20-1 and J usage is TRBJ1-5; weak D call: TRBD1 (6 bases). This CDR3 contains 13 residues. The V end was cut by 7 bases, the J end by 6 bases, with 16 bases between. From germline, CDR1 is DFQATT and CDR2 SNEGSKA (reference sequence).

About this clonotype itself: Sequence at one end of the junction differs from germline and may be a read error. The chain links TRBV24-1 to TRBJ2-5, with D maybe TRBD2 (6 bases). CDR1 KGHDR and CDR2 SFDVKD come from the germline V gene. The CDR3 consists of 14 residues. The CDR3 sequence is CATSGSGDRETQCF. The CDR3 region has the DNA TGTGCCACCAGTGGATCAGGCGACCGGGAGACCCAGTGCTTC.

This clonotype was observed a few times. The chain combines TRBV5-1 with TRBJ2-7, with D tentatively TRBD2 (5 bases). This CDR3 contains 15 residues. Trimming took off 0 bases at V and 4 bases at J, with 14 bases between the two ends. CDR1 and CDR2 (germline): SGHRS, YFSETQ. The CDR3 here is CASSLGLRAFYEQYF. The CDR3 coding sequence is TGCGCCAGCAGCTTGGGGTTGCGGGCCTTTTACGAGCAGTACTTC.

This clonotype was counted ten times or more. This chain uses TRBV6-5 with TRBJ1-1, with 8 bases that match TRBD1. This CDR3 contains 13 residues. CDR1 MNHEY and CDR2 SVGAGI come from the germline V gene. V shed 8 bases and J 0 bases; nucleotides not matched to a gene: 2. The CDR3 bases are TGTGCCAGCGACAGGGGCCTGAACACTGAAGCTTTCTTT. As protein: CASDRGLNTEAFF.

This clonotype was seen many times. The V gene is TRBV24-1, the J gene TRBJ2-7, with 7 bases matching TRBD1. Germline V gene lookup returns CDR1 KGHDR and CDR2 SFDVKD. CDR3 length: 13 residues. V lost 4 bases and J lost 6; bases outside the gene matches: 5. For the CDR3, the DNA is TGTGCCACCAGTGACCAAGGGGACAGCGAGCAGTACTTC. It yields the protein CATSDQGDSEQYF.

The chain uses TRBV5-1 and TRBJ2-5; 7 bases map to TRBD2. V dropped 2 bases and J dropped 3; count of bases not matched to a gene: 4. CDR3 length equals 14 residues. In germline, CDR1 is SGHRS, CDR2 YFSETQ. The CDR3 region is CASSLMGREETQYF. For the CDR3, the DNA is TGCGCCAGCAGCTTAATGGGGAGGGAAGAGACCCAGTACTTC. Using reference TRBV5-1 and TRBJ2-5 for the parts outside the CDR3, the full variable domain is KAGVTQTPRYLIKTRGQQVTLSCSPISGHRSVSWYQQTPGQGLQFLFEYFSETQRNKGNFPGRFSGRQFSNSRSEMNVSTLELGDSALYLCASSLMGREETQYFGPGTRLLVL.

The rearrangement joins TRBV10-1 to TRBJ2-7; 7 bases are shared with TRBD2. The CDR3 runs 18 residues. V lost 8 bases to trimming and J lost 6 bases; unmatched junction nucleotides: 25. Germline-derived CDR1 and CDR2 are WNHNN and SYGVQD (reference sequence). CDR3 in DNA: TGCGCCAGCCTCGTCGGGAGGATGGAGGGAGGGCTAGTATGCGAGCAGTACTTC. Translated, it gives CASLVGRMEGGLVCEQYF.

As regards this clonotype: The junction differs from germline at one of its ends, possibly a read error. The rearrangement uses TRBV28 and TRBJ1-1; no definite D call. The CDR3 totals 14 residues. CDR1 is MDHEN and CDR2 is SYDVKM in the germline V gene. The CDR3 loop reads CVSSFPIRNTEAFF. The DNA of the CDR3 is TGTGTCAGCAGTTTTCCCATTAGGAACACTGAAGCTTTCTTT.

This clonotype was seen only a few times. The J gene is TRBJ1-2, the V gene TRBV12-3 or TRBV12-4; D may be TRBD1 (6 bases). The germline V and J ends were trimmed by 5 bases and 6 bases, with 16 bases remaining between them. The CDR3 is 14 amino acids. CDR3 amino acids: CASSPAGGAHGYTF. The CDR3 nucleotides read TGTGCCAGCAGTCCCGCGGGGGGGGCGCATGGCTACACCTTC.

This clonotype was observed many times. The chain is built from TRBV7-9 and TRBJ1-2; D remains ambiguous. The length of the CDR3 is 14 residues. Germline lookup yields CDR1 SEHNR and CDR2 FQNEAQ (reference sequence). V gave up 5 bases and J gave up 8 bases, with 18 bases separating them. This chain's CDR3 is CASSLVIEVRGYTF. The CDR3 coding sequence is TGTGCCAGCAGCCTGGTAATAGAGGTCCGAGGCTACACCTTC. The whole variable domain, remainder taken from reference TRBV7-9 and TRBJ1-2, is DTGVSQNPRHKITKRGQNVTFRCDPISEHNRLYWYRQTLGQGPEFLTYFQNEAQLEKSRLLSDRFSAERPKGSFSTLEIQRTEQGDSAMYLCASSLVIEVRGYTFGSGTRLTVV.